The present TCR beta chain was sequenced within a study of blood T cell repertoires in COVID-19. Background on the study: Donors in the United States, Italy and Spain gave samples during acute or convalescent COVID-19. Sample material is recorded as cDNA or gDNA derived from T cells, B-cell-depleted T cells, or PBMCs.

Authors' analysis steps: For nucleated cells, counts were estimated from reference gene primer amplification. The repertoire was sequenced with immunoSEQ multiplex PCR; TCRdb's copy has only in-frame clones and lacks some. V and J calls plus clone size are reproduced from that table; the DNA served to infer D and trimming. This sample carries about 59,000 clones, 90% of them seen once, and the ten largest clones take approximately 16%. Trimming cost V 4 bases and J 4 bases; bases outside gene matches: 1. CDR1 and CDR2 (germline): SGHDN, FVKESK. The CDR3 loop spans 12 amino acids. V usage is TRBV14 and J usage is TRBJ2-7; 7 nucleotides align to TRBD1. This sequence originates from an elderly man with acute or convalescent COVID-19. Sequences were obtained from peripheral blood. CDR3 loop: CASSPGQYEQYF. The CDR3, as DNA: TGTGCCAGCAGCCCGGGACAGTACGAGCAGTACTTC.